Listed below are T cell receptor beta chains from one sample, sequenced in a study of Graves' ophthalmopathy and Graves' hyperthyroidism. TCRdb analysed the multiplex PCR reads with MiXCR anew, one entry per CDR3 protein. The table shows hundreds of thousands of distinct CDR3 sequences, with 45% occurring only once. Sequences were obtained from peripheral blood. These receptors all stem from an adult man with Graves' ophthalmopathy. The CDR3 runs from the conserved cysteine through the conserved F or W. Fields, in order: CDR3 length, D gene, clone size, J gene, V gene, CDR3 protein, CDR3 DNA. The D gene is left open where the match is weak. Some rows mark clone size as missing; the rest say once, few, many or name a class of expanded clone.

length: 17
D: TRBD1
size: NA
J: TRBJ2-2
V: TRBV7-9
CDR3: CASSLGTGGANTGELFF
DNA: TGTGCCAGCAGCTTAGGGACAGGGGGCGCGAACACCGGGGAGCTGTTTTTT

length: 13
D: TRBD1
size: NA
J: TRBJ2-5
V: TRBV20-1
CDR3: CSARVVGDSLSYF
DNA: TGCAGTGCTAGAGTGGTTGGGGACAGCCTCTCATACTTC

length: 17
D: NA
size: NA
J: TRBJ1-6
V: TRBV5-1
CDR3: CASSLASSPNVNSPLHF
DNA: TGCGCCAGCAGCTTGGCCAGCTCACCTAACGTTAATTCACCCCTCCACTTT

length: 14
D: NA
size: NA
J: TRBJ2-7
V: TRBV7-3
CDR3: CASSYDTRSYEQYF
DNA: TGTGCCAGCAGCTATGACACCCGCTCCTACGAGCAGTACTTC

length: 15
D: TRBD1
size: NA
J: TRBJ1-6
V: TRBV11-2
CDR3: CASSSGTGFNSPLHF
DNA: TGTGCCAGCAGCTCTGGGACAGGCTTTAATTCACCCCTCCACTTT

length: 15
D: TRBD1
size: NA
J: TRBJ2-1
V: TRBV7-2
CDR3: CASTRRDRGNNEQFF
DNA: TGTGCCAGCACCAGAAGGGACAGGGGAAACAATGAGCAGTTCTTC

length: 13
D: NA
size: few
J: TRBJ1-6
V: TRBV12-3/TRBV12-4
CDR3: CASSTLQNSPLHF
DNA: TGTGCCAGCAGTACCCTTCAGAATTCACCCCTCCACTTT

length: 13
D: TRBD1
size: NA
J: TRBJ2-7
V: TRBV5-8
CDR3: CASSQDREREQYF
DNA: TGTGCCAGCAGCCAGGACAGGGAACGAGAGCAGTACTTC

length: 15
D: TRBD1
size: NA
J: TRBJ1-5
V: TRBV6-1
CDR3: CASSPDRDGNQPQHF
DNA: TGTGCCAGCAGCCCCGACAGGGACGGCAATCAGCCCCAGCATTTT

length: 14
D: NA
size: few
J: TRBJ1-5
V: TRBV6-6
CDR3: CASGKGSFNQPQHF
DNA: TGTGCCAGCGGCAAGGGGTCTTTCAATCAGCCCCAGCATTTT

length: 14
D: NA
size: NA
J: TRBJ1-5
V: TRBV2
CDR3: CASSERGNNQPQHF
DNA: TGTGCCAGCAGTGAAAGGGGGAACAATCAGCCCCAGCATTTT

length: 16
D: TRBD1
size: NA
J: TRBJ1-3
V: TRBV10-3
CDR3: CASSDRDRAPGNTIYF
DNA: TGTGCCAGCAGTGACCGGGACAGGGCACCTGGAAACACCATATATTTT

length: 14
D: NA
size: NA
J: TRBJ1-3
V: TRBV29-1
CDR3: CSVGGELAGNTIYF
DNA: TGCAGCGTCGGGGGGGAGCTGGCTGGAAACACCATATATTTT

length: 14
D: NA
size: NA
J: TRBJ1-5
V: TRBV28
CDR3: CASSFIERTQPQHF
DNA: TGTGCCAGCAGTTTTATTGAAAGAACTCAGCCCCAGCATTTT

length: 12
D: TRBD1
size: NA
J: TRBJ1-5
V: TRBV6-6
CDR3: CASRTGDQPQHF
DNA: TGTGCCAGCAGGACAGGGGATCAGCCCCAGCATTTT

length: 13
D: NA
size: few
J: TRBJ1-2
V: TRBV7-9
CDR3: CASSLARGSGYTF
DNA: TGTGCCAGCAGCTTAGCGCGGGGGAGCGGCTACACCTTC

length: 15
D: TRBD1
size: NA
J: TRBJ2-5
V: TRBV10-2
CDR3: CASSAFRGRLETQYF
DNA: TGCGCCAGCAGCGCCTTCAGGGGGCGACTCGAGACCCAGTACTTC

length: 10
D: TRBD1
size: NA
J: TRBJ1-2
V: TRBV29-1
CDR3: CSGQGNGYTF
DNA: TGCAGCGGACAGGGTAATGGCTACACCTTC

length: 17
D: TRBD1
size: NA
J: TRBJ2-6
V: TRBV11-2
CDR3: CASRAGTGGSGANVLTF
DNA: TGTGCCAGCAGAGCCGGGACAGGTGGCTCTGGGGCCAACGTCCTGACTTTC

length: 13
D: TRBD2
size: few
J: TRBJ2-5
V: TRBV7-6
CDR3: CASSSGRAETQYF
DNA: TGTGCCAGCAGCTCTGGGAGGGCTGAGACCCAGTACTTC

length: 12
D: NA
size: NA
J: TRBJ1-2
V: TRBV6-5
CDR3: CASRPLGGGYTF
DNA: TGTGCCAGCAGACCCCTGGGGGGCGGCTACACCTTC

length: 11
D: NA
size: many
J: TRBJ2-5
V: TRBV7-6
CDR3: CASSQGGPQYF
DNA: TGTGCCAGCAGCCAGGGAGGACCTCAGTACTTC

length: 14
D: TRBD1
size: few
J: TRBJ1-6
V: TRBV7-9
CDR3: CASSYRGQNSPLHF
DNA: TGTGCCAGCAGCTACAGGGGGCAGAATTCACCCCTCCACTTT

length: 15
D: NA
size: few
J: TRBJ1-2
V: TRBV24-1
CDR3: CATSDKDPANYGYTF
DNA: TGTGCCACCAGTGATAAGGACCCAGCTAACTATGGCTACACCTTC

length: 16
D: NA
size: NA
J: TRBJ2-7
V: TRBV4-1
CDR3: CASSQDPGEGSYEQYF
DNA: TGCGCCAGCAGCCAAGACCCAGGGGAGGGCTCCTACGAGCAGTACTTC

length: 13
D: NA
size: NA
J: TRBJ2-2
V: TRBV28
CDR3: CASSVWGTGELFF
DNA: TGTGCCTCTTCTGTTTGGGGCACCGGGGAGCTGTTTTTT

length: 18
D: NA
size: NA
J: TRBJ1-6
V: TRBV5-5
CDR3: CASSLLSTMPDYNSPLHF
DNA: TGTGCCAGCAGCCTGCTTTCGACCATGCCCGACTATAATTCACCCCTCCACTTT

length: 17
D: NA
size: once
J: TRBJ2-5
V: TRBV11-1
CDR3: CASSSLDTRQPRETQYF
DNA: TGTGCCAGCAGCTCCCTCGATACTCGGCAACCCCGGGAGACCCAGTACTTC

length: 16
D: TRBD1
size: few
J: TRBJ1-2
V: TRBV15
CDR3: CATSRVRPGGMHGYTF
DNA: TGTGCCACCAGCAGAGTACGGCCAGGGGGCATGCATGGCTACACCTTC

length: 9
D: NA
size: many
J: TRBJ1-2
V: TRBV20-1
CDR3: CSAPPGYTF
DNA: TGCAGTGCCCCCCCCGGCTACACCTTC

length: 16
D: TRBD2
size: NA
J: TRBJ2-5
V: TRBV24-1
CDR3: CATSDRGGRAGETQYF
DNA: TGTGCCACCAGTGATCGCGGCGGGAGGGCCGGGGAGACCCAGTACTTC

length: 15
D: NA
size: few
J: TRBJ2-5
V: TRBV10-2
CDR3: CATTTLAAHQETQYF
DNA: TGCGCCACCACAACCCTGGCGGCACACCAAGAGACCCAGTACTTC

length: 14
D: NA
size: few
J: TRBJ1-2
V: TRBV9
CDR3: CASSVDGRNYGYTF
DNA: TGTGCCAGCAGCGTAGATGGCAGGAACTATGGCTACACCTTC

length: 13
D: NA
size: NA
J: TRBJ2-7
V: TRBV13
CDR3: CASSKEGAYEQYF
DNA: TGTGCCAGCAGTAAGGAGGGGGCCTACGAGCAGTACTTC

length: 12
D: NA
size: NA
J: TRBJ1-2
V: TRBV10-3
CDR3: CASSRTVLGYTF
DNA: TGTGCCAGCAGTCGGACAGTGCTTGGCTACACCTTC

length: 13
D: NA
size: NA
J: TRBJ1-1
V: TRBV2
CDR3: CASSLGGRAEAFF
DNA: TGTGCCAGCAGTTTGGGGGGGCGGGCTGAAGCTTTCTTT

length: 17
D: TRBD1
size: NA
J: TRBJ2-7
V: TRBV7-9
CDR3: CASSLITGGGPFYEQYF
DNA: TGTGCCAGCAGCTTAATCACAGGGGGAGGTCCCTTCTACGAGCAGTACTTC

length: 12
D: NA
size: few
J: TRBJ2-7
V: TRBV5-1
CDR3: CASSEQGYEQYF
DNA: TGCGCCAGCAGCGAACAGGGATACGAGCAGTACTTC

length: 12
D: NA
size: NA
J: TRBJ1-3
V: TRBV20-1
CDR3: CSAGTNGNTIYF
DNA: TGCAGTGCTGGGACAAATGGAAACACCATATATTTT

length: 14
D: NA
size: few
J: TRBJ2-7
V: TRBV7-9
CDR3: CASSLKRDRYEQYF
DNA: TGTGCCAGCAGCTTAAAACGGGACCGCTACGAGCAGTACTTC

length: 14
D: NA
size: many
J: TRBJ1-5
V: TRBV10-2
CDR3: CASSEAGPNEPQHF
DNA: TGCGCCAGCAGTGAGGCAGGGCCGAATGAGCCCCAGCATTTT